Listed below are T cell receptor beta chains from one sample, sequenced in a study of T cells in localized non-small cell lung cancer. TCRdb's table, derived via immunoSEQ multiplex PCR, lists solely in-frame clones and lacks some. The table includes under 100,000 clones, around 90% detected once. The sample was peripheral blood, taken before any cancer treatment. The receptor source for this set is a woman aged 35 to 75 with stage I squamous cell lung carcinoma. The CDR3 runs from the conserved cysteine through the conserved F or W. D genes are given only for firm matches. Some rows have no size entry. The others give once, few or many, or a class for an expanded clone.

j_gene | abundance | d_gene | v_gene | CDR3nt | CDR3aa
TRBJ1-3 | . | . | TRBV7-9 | TGTGCCAGCGGGGCAGAAAACACCATATATTTT | CASGAENTIYF
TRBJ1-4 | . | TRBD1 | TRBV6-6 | TGTGCCAGCAGTTATCACGACAGGGGTAAAAATGAAAAACTGTTTTTT | CASSYHDRGKNEKLFF
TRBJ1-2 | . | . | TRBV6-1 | TGTGCCAGCAGTGAACGGGAACTTGGCTACACCTTC | CASSERELGYTF
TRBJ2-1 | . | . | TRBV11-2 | TGTGCCAGCAGCTTAGATTGGGACTGGGGTCGCAATGAGCAGTTCTTC | CASSLDWDWGRNEQFF
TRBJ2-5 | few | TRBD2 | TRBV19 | TGTGCCAGTAGTCCAGGGACTAGCGGGGGGCCCCACCAAGAGACCCAGTACTTC | CASSPGTSGGPHQETQYF
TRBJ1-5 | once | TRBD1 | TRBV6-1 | TGTGCCAGCAGTATAACAGGGGATAGCAATCAGCCCCAGCATTTT | CASSITGDSNQPQHF
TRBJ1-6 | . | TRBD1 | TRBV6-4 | TGTGCCAGCAGCGCCGGGACAGGACCTTCACCCCTCCACTTT | CASSAGTGPSPLHF
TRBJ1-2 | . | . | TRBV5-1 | TGCGCCAGCAGCTTGGGGGGCAGTTCTTATGGCTACACCTTC | CASSLGGSSYGYTF
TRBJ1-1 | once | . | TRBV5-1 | TGCGCCAGCAGCTTGTCAAGGGACACTGAAGCTTTCTTT | CASSLSRDTEAFF
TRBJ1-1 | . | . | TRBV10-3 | TGTGCCATCAGTGACGGGCAGGGCGGGATGAACACTGAAGCTTTCTTT | CAISDGQGGMNTEAFF
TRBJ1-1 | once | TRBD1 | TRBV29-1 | TGCAGCGCAAGGGACAGGAGCACTGAAGCTTTCTTT | CSARDRSTEAFF
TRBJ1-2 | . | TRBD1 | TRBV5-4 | TGTGCCAGCAGCCTACCCGGGACAGGGGTAGACGGCTACACCTTC | CASSLPGTGVDGYTF
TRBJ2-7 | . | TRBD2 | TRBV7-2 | TGTGCCAGCAGCCTCAAAGGGCTAGCGGGGCCGTACGAGCAGTACTTC | CASSLKGLAGPYEQYF
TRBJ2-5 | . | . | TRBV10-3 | TGTGCCATCAGTGAGCGACAGCAAGAGACCCAGTACTTC | CAISERQQETQYF
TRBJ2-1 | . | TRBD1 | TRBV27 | TGTGCCAGCAGTTTTGTACAGGGGGCTGCTGAGCAGTTCTTC | CASSFVQGAAEQFF
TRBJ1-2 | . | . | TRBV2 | TGTGCCAGCAAGGCTGAGTACTATGGCTACACCTTC | CASKAEYYGYTF
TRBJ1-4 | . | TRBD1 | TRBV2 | TGTGCCAGCAGGGGACAGCCTAATGAAAAACTGTTTTTT | CASRGQPNEKLFF
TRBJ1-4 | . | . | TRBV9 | TGTGCCAGCAGCGTAGGAGAGGGTTACGAAAAACTGTTTTTT | CASSVGEGYEKLFF
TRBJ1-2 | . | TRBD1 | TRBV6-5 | TGTGCCACCAGGACAGGGCGTGGAGGCTACACCTTC | CATRTGRGGYTF
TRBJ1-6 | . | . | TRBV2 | TGTGCCAGCAGGCTAGACTCAGGGATCGGTAATTCACCCCTCCACTTT | CASRLDSGIGNSPLHF
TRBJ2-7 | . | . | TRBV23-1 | TGCGCCAGCAGTCAATCGATCGAGCAGTACTTC | CASSQSIEQYF